The T cell receptor (beta chain) under discussion was sequenced for a study of T cell responses to AZD1222 COVID-19 vaccine. Regarding the study as a whole: Regions 160-218 and 743-854 dominated among vaccine-associated CD4 TCRs spanning spike. Donors were chiefly white British, with a greater number of females, and clonal diversity was perhaps underestimated.

The germline gives CDR1 MDHEN, CDR2 SYDVKM. Trimming stripped 3 bases from V and 2 bases from J, with 8 bases between. This CDR3 is built from 14 residues. Some clones are missing from TCRdb's copy, which holds only in-frame ones; the method was immunoSEQ multiplex PCR. Of around 190,000 clones in the sample, almost 95% were seen once. With regard to this clone: Its antigen is undetermined.

Source: peripheral blood, taken on day 0 of AZD1222 vaccination. The receptor was isolated from an adult in good health. This sequence joins TRBV28 and TRBJ1-3; no definite D call. DNA of the CDR3: TGTGCCAGCAGTTTTGGTCAAACTGGAAACACCATATATTTT. Protein: CASSFGQTGNTIYF.